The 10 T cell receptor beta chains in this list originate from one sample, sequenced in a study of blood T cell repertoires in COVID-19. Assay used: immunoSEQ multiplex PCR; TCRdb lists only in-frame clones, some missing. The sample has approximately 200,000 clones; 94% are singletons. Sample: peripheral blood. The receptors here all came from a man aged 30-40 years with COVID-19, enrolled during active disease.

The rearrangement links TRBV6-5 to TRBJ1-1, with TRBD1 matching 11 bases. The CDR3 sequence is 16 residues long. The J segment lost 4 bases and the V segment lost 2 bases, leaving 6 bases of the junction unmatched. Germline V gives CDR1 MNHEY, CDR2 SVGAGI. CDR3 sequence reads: CASSYGFGTGGTEAFF. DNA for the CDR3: TGTGCCAGCAGTTACGGTTTCGGGACAGGGGGCACTGAAGCTTTCTTT.

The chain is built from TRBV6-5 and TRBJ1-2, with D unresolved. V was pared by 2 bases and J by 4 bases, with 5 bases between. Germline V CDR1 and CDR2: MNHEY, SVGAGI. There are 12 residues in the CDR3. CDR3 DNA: TGTGCCAGCAGTTACGGAGCCTATGGCTACACCTTC. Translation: CASSYGAYGYTF.

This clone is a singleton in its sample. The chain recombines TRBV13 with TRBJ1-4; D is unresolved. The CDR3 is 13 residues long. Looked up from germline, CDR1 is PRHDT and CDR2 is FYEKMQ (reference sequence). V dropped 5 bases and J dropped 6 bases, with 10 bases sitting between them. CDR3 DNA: TGTGCCAGCAGCCGGGAGAGCGATGAAAAACTGTTTTTT. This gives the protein CASSRESDEKLFF.

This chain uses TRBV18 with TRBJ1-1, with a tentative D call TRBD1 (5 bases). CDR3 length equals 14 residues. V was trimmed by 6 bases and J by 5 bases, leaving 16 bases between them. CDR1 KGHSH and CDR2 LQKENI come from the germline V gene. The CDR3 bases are TGTGCCAGCTCCACGAACGGGGGGAGGACTGAAGCTTTCTTT. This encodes CASSTNGGRTEAFF.

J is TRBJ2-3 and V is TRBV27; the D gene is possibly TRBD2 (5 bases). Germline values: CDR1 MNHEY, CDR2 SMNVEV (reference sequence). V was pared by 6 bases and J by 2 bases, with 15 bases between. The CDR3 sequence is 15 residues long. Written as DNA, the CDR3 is TGTGCCAGCAGCCATATCAGCGGAATCACAGATACGCAGTATTTT. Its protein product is CASSHISGITDTQYF.

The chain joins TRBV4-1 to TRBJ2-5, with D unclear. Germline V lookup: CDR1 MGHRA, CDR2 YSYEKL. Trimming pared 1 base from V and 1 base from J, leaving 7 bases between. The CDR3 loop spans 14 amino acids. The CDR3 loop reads CASSQGGPQETQYF. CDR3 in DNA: TGCGCCAGCAGCCAAGGTGGGCCCCAAGAGACCCAGTACTTC.

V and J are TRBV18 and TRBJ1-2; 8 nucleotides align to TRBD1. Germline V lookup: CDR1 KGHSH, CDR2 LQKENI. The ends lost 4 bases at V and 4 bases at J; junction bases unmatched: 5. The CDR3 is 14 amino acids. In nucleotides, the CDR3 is TGTGCCAGCTCACAAGGGACAGGTGGCTATGGCTACACCTTC. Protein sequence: CASSQGTGGYGYTF.

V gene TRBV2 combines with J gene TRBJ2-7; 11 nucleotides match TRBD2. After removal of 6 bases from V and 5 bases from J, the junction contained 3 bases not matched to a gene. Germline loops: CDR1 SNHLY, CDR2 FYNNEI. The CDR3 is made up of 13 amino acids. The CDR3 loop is CASRGTSGDEQYF. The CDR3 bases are TGTGCCAGCAGGGGGACTAGCGGTGACGAGCAGTACTTC.

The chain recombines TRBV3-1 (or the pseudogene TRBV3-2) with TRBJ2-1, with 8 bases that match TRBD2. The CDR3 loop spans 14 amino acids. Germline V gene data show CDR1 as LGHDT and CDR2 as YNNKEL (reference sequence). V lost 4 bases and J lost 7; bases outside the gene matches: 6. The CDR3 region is CASSLTGGGNEQFF. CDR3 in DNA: TGTGCCAGCAGCCTTACCGGGGGGGGTAATGAGCAGTTCTTC.

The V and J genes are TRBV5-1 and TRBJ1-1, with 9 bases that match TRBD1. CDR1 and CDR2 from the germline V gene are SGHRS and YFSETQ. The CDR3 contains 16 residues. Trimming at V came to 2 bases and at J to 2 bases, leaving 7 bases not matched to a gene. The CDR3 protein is CASSFDGTGLNTEAFF. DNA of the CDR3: TGCGCCAGCAGCTTCGATGGGACAGGGCTTAACACTGAAGCTTTCTTT.